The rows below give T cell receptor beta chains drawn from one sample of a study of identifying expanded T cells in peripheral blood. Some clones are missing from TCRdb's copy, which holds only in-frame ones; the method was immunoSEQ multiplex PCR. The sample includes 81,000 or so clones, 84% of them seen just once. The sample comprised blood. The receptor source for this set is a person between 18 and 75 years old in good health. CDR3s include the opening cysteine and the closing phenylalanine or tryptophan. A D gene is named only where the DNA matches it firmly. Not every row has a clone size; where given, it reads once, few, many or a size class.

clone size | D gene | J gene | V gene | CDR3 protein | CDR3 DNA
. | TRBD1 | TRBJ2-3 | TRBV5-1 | CASSLAGQGADTQYF | TGCGCCAGCAGCTTGGCCGGACAGGGGGCAGATACGCAGTATTTT
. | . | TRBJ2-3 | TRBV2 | CASSEQYTDTQYF | TGTGCCAGCAGTGAGCAGTACACAGATACGCAGTATTTT
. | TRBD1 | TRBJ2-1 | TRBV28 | CASSFPRDRGSEQFF | TGTGCCAGCAGTTTCCCCCGGGACAGGGGCAGTGAGCAGTTCTTC
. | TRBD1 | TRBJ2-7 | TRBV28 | CASSPGDRAYEQYF | TGTGCCAGCAGCCCGGGGGACAGGGCCTACGAGCAGTACTTC
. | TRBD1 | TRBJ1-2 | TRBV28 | CASSVTRTGGGYGYTF | TGTGCCAGCAGTGTGACGCGGACAGGGGGCGGCTATGGCTACACCTTC
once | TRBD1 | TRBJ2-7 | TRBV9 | CASSKSGQGIPYEQYF | TGTGCCAGCAGCAAATCGGGACAGGGAATCCCCTACGAGCAGTACTTC
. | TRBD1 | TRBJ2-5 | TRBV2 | CASSGDRGETQYF | TGTGCCAGCAGTGGAGACAGGGGAGAGACCCAGTACTTC
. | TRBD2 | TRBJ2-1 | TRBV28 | CASLAPAGGNNEQFF | TGTGCCAGCCTCGCCCCAGCGGGGGGGAACAATGAGCAGTTCTTC
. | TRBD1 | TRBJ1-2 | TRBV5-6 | CASSLGQGNGYTF | TGTGCCAGCAGCCTGGGACAGGGGAACGGCTACACCTTC
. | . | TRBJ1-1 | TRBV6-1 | CASSGTANTEAFF | TGTGCCAGCAGTGGGACAGCGAACACTGAAGCTTTCTTT
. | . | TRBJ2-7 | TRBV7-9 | CASSSAISVSYEQYF | TGTGCCAGCAGCTCCGCCATCAGTGTCTCCTACGAGCAGTACTTC
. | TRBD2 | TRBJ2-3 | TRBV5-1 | CASSLSGTRISTDTQYF | TGCGCCAGCAGCCTCTCCGGGACTAGAATTAGCACAGATACGCAGTATTTT
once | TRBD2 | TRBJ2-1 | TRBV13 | CASRRLAGDEQFF | TGTGCCAGCAGACGACTAGCGGGAGATGAGCAGTTCTTC
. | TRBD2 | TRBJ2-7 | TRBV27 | CASQPRGLAESYEQYF | TGTGCCAGCCAACCCCGGGGACTAGCTGAAAGCTACGAGCAGTACTTC
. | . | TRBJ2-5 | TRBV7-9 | CASSRLAGQETQYF | TGTGCCAGCAGCCGTCTGGCGGGACAAGAGACCCAGTACTTC
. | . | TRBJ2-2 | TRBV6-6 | CASSYQGGTGELFF | TGTGCCAGCAGTTACCAGGGTGGCACCGGGGAGCTGTTTTTT
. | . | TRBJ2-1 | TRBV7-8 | CASSPLTPLSYNEQFF | TGTGCCAGCAGCCCCTTAACCCCGCTCTCCTACAATGAGCAGTTCTTC
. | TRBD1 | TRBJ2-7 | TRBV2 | CASRAGTGSPEQYF | TGTGCCAGCAGGGCCGGGACAGGGAGCCCCGAGCAGTACTTC
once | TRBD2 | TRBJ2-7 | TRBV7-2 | CASSLGLAGLDEQYF | TGTGCCAGCAGCTTAGGCCTAGCGGGTTTAGACGAGCAGTACTTC
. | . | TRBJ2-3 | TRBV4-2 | CASSQDPQGTADTQYF | TGTGCCAGCAGCCAAGATCCGCAGGGGACGGCAGATACGCAGTATTTT
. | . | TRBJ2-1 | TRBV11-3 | CASSLSRVAGEQFF | TGTGCCAGCAGCTTGAGCAGGGTTGCGGGTGAGCAGTTCTTC
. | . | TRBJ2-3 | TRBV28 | CASSPGSDTQYF | TGTGCCAGCTCGCCGGGGTCAGATACGCAGTATTTT
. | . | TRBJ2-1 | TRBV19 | CASSSRGEQFF | TGTGCCAGTAGTTCTAGGGGTGAGCAGTTCTTC
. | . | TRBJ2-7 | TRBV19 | CASSMGGPYEQYF | TGTGCCAGTAGTATGGGGGGACCCTACGAGCAGTACTTC
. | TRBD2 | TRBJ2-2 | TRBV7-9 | CASSSSGRGNTGELFF | TGTGCCAGCAGCTCTAGCGGGAGAGGGAACACCGGGGAGCTGTTTTTT
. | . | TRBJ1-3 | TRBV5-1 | CASSLTGSGNTIYF | TGCGCCAGCAGCTTGACAGGGTCCGGAAACACCATATATTTT
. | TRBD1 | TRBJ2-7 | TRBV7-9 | CASSTDRGYEQYF | TGTGCCAGCAGCACAGACAGGGGATACGAGCAGTACTTC
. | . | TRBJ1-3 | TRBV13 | CASSLLNTIYF | TGTGCCAGCAGCTTACTCAACACCATATATTTT
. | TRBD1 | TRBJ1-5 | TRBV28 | CASSLSRTGVYSNQPQHF | TGTGCCAGCAGTTTATCCCGGACAGGCGTCTATAGCAATCAGCCCCAGCATTTT
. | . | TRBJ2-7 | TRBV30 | CAWSGRWPRTYEQYF | TGTGCCTGGAGTGGCCGTTGGCCGCGTACGTACGAGCAGTACTTC
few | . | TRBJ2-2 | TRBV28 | CASSDGQYTGELFF | TGTGCCAGCAGTGACGGACAGTACACCGGGGAGCTGTTTTTT
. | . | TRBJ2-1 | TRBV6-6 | CASSYSTTGSINEQFF | TGTGCCAGCAGTTACTCGACAACAGGGAGTATCAATGAGCAGTTCTTC
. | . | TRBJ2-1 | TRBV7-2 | CASSLDSGSSYNEQFF | TGTGCCAGCAGCTTAGACAGCGGCAGCTCCTACAATGAGCAGTTCTTC
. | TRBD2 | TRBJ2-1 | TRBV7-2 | CASSVAAGGYNEQFF | TGTGCCAGCAGCGTGGCAGCGGGAGGCTACAATGAGCAGTTCTTC
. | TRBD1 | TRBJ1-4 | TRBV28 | CASSASGTGYEKLFF | TGTGCCAGCAGTGCGTCCGGGACAGGGTACGAAAAACTGTTTTTT
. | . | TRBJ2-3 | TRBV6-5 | CASSRAADGWDTQYF | TGTGCCAGCAGTAGGGCAGCCGACGGGTGGGATACGCAGTATTTT
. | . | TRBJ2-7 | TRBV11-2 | CASSLVLGSGSSYEQYF | TGTGCCAGCAGCTTAGTGCTAGGGAGTGGCTCGTCCTACGAGCAGTACTTC
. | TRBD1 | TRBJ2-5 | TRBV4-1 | CASSLFLGQGMIETQYF | TGCGCCAGCAGCCTTTTTTTGGGACAGGGGATGATTGAGACCCAGTACTTC
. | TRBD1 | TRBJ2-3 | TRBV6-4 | CASSDGQGTDTQYF | TGTGCCAGCAGTGACGGACAGGGCACAGATACGCAGTATTTT
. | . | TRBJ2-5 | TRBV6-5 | CASSYRLGAQETQYF | TGTGCCAGCAGTTACCGACTGGGGGCCCAAGAGACCCAGTACTTC
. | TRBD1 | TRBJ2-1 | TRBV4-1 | CATRTGNDNEQFF | TGCGCCACCAGGACAGGGAACGACAATGAGCAGTTCTTC
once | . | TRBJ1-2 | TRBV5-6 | CASSLRGVNGYTF | TGTGCCAGCAGCTTGAGGGGTGTTAATGGCTACACCTTC
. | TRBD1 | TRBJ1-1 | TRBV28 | CASSLGADGTGGTEAFF | TGTGCCAGCAGTTTAGGGGCCGACGGGACAGGCGGCACTGAAGCTTTCTTT
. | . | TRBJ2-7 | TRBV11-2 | CASSLDMAEGPYEQYF | TGTGCCAGCAGCTTAGATATGGCGGAAGGTCCCTACGAGCAGTACTTC
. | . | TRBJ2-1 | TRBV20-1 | CSPRRDAEQFF | TGCAGTCCGCGACGGGACGCCGAGCAGTTCTTC
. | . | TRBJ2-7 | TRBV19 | CASSPDSTSTEQYF | TGTGCCAGTAGCCCTGACAGTACGTCTACGGAGCAGTACTTC
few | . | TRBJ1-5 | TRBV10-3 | CATVQGLSNQPQHF | TGTGCCACCGTACAGGGACTAAGCAATCAGCCCCAGCATTTT
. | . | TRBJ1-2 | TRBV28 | CASSLRVSNNYGYTF | TGTGCCAGCAGTTTACGGGTCTCCAATAACTATGGCTACACCTTC